This entry lists 20 T cell receptor beta chains sequenced from one sample in a study of blood T cell repertoires in COVID-19. Data came from immunoSEQ multiplex PCR; TCRdb stores just in-frame clones and leaves some out. This table has 210,000 or so clones, roughly 76% appearing once. Sequencing was carried out using peripheral blood. The receptors were gathered from a human donor in a cohort sampled during active COVID-19.

The chain links TRBV7-2 to TRBJ1-5, with unresolved D. The germline V gene encodes CDR1 SGHTA and CDR2 FQGNSA. V was pared by 5 bases and J by 7 bases, with 12 bases between. The CDR3 sequence is 13 residues long. The CDR3 reads CASSQSPGQPQHF. The CDR3, as DNA: TGTGCCAGCAGCCAATCGCCGGGGCAGCCCCAGCATTTT.

This chain joins TRBV18 and TRBJ2-1, with D possibly matching TRBD2 (5 bases). In germline, CDR1 is KGHSH, CDR2 LQKENI. Trimming cost V 1 base and J 1 base, with 11 bases left between them. This CDR3 has 16 residues. CDR3 bases: TGTGCCAGCTCACCACTGGGCGGGCGGTCCTACAATGAGCAGTTCTTC. Translating it yields CASSPLGGRSYNEQFF.

This chain links TRBV30 with TRBJ1-1; D is uncertain. The length of the CDR3 is 10 residues. With 1 base removed from V and 7 bases from J, the gap between germline ends came to 4 bases. The germline gives CDR1 GTSNPN, CDR2 SVGIG (reference sequence). The CDR3 is CAWSGLEAFF. As DNA, the CDR3 is TGTGCCTGGAGTGGACTTGAAGCTTTCTTT.

V usage is TRBV9 and J usage is TRBJ2-7, with D possibly TRBD2 on 5 matching bases. The CDR3 is made up of 14 amino acids. V was pared by 4 bases and J by 8 bases, with 19 bases between. The germline gives CDR1 SGDLS, CDR2 YYNGEE. CDR3 nucleotides: TGTGCCAGCAGCCTCGGGTCGGGGATGGGTAAGCAGTACTTC. This translates into CASSLGSGMGKQYF. Supplemented by reference TRBV9 and TRBJ2-7, the full variable domain reads DSGVTQTPKHLITATGQRVTLRCSPRSGDLSVYWYQQSLDQGLQFLIQYYNGEERAKGNILERFSAQQFPDLHSELNLSSLELGDSALYFCASSLGSGMGKQYFGPGTRLTVT.

The chain combines TRBV5-1 with TRBJ2-7, with 7 bases lining up with TRBD1. Germline V lookup: CDR1 SGHRS, CDR2 YFSETQ. The CDR3 extends over 15 amino acids. The J segment lost 4 bases and the V segment lost 0 bases, leaving 7 bases of the junction unmatched. CDR3 protein: CASSLGWDRSYEQYF. CDR3 nucleotide sequence: TGCGCCAGCAGCTTGGGATGGGACAGATCTTACGAGCAGTACTTC.

This clone was counted only a few times. V is TRBV7-6 and J is TRBJ2-2, with 10 bases that match TRBD2. The ends lost 4 bases at V and 2 bases at J; junction bases unmatched: 10. Germline-derived CDR1 and CDR2 are SGHVS and FNYEAQ. This CDR3 spans 18 amino acids. In nucleotides, the CDR3 is TGTGCCAGCAGCTCCGGCAGGGTAGCGGGAGGAAACACCGGGGAGCTGTTTTTT. The encoded protein is CASSSGRVAGGNTGELFF.

The CDR3 sequence is CASKSGTRSGANVLTF. CDR3 DNA: TGTGCCAGCAAGTCCGGGACACGCTCTGGGGCCAACGTCCTGACTTTC. The J gene is TRBJ2-6, the V gene TRBV2, with a possible D match to TRBD1 (6 bases). The CDR3 length is 16 residues. Trimming took off 7 bases at V and 0 bases at J, with 13 bases between the two ends. The germline V gene encodes CDR1 SNHLY and CDR2 FYNNEI.

This chain links TRBV28 with TRBJ1-4; TRBD1 is a possible D gene (6 bases). Germline CDR1 reads MDHEN; CDR2 reads SYDVKM. This CDR3 contains 15 residues. Trimming shortened V by 5 bases and J by 4 bases, and 14 bases separated the two germline ends. CDR3 in amino acids: CASSPPGTLNEKLFF. In nucleotides, the CDR3 is TGTGCCAGCAGTCCCCCCGGGACACTTAATGAAAAACTGTTTTTT.

The rearrangement joins TRBV4-1 to TRBJ2-7, with D possibly TRBD2 on 5 matching bases. Germline CDR1 is MGHRA and CDR2 is YSYEKL. The V end lost 1 base, the J end lost 2 bases, and 12 bases lay between the germline ends. This CDR3 region has 15 residues. The CDR3 nucleotides read TGCGCCAGCAGCCAAGTGGGAGCAACACCCTACGAGCAGTACTTC. Translating it yields CASSQVGATPYEQYF.

The chain carries TRBV5-4 and TRBJ2-1; 11 nucleotides match TRBD2. J lost 3 bases, V lost 3 bases, and 5 bases had no gene match. The CDR3 has 16 residues. The V gene's germline CDR1 is SGHNT and CDR2 YYREEE (reference sequence). The DNA of the CDR3 is TGTGCCAGCAGCTCCCCCACTAGCGGGAGCTACAATGAGCAGTTCTTC. Its translation: CASSSPTSGSYNEQFF.

This clone was seen just once. The chain recombines TRBV19 with TRBJ2-3, with a tentative D call TRBD1 (5 bases). The germline gives CDR1 LNHDA, CDR2 SQIVND (reference sequence). The CDR3 is 13 residues long. Trimming shortened V by 8 bases and J by 10 bases, and 19 bases separated the two germline ends. CDR3 sequence: CASRTQGQQSQYF. CDR3 in DNA: TGTGCCAGTCGCACTCAGGGCCAACAGTCGCAGTATTTT.

The rearrangement links TRBV2 to TRBJ2-7; 9 nucleotides align to TRBD1. The germline V gene has CDR1 SNHLY and CDR2 FYNNEI. This CDR3 comprises 15 residues. J lost 3 bases, V lost 8 bases, and 11 bases had no gene match. The CDR3: CASAFGRDRVYEQYF. The CDR3 nucleotides are TGTGCCAGCGCCTTTGGCCGGGACAGGGTCTACGAGCAGTACTTC.

This clone was recorded a few times. The chain links TRBV5-4 to TRBJ2-7, with TRBD2 identical over 11 bases. V trimming: 4 bases; J trimming: 3 bases; junction bases outside the gene matches: 3. The CDR3 extends over 14 amino acids. Germline CDR1 and CDR2: SGHNT and YYREEE (reference sequence). CDR3 coding DNA: TGTGCCAGCAGCCGGGGACTAGCGGACTACGAGCAGTACTTC. Encoded protein: CASSRGLADYEQYF.

As to this clone: In the same sample, other DNA sequences code for this CDR3. J is TRBJ2-7 and V is TRBV29-1; TRBD2 aligns across 9 bases. The trim removed 4 bases at V and 3 bases at J, leaving 1 base unmatched. Germline lookup yields CDR1 SQVTM and CDR2 ANQGSEA. CDR3 length: 12 residues. The CDR3 here is CSVGSGSYEQYF. In nucleotides, the CDR3 is TGCAGCGTTGGTAGCGGGAGCTACGAGCAGTACTTC.

The rearrangement links TRBV28 to TRBJ1-5; D remains ambiguous. From germline, CDR1 is MDHEN and CDR2 SYDVKM. With 3 bases removed from V and 2 bases from J, the gap between germline ends came to 14 bases. The CDR3 is 16 residues long. CDR3 protein: CASSFSLNIGNQPQHF. CDR3 nucleotide sequence: TGTGCCAGCAGTTTTTCCCTCAACATTGGCAATCAGCCCCAGCATTTT. Full variable domain (rest looked up from reference TRBV28 and TRBJ1-5): DVKVTQSSRYLVKRTGEKVFLECVQDMDHENMFWYRQDPGLGLRLIYFSYDVKMKEKGDIPEGYSVSREKKERFSLILESASTNQTSMYLCASSFSLNIGNQPQHFGDGTRLSIL.

The chain has TRBV20-1 and TRBJ1-2; TRBD1 matches at 7 bases. Germline V gene lookup returns CDR1 DFQATT and CDR2 SNEGSKA (reference sequence). Germline trimming cut 3 bases from V and 8 bases from J; bases unmatched to any gene: 9. The CDR3 loop spans 13 amino acids. CDR3 in DNA: TGCAGTGCTAGTAACAGGGGCGTAAGGGGCTACACCTTC. It encodes CSASNRGVRGYTF.

The count of this clone is one. The rearrangement joins TRBV10-1 to TRBJ1-1; 7 bases line up with TRBD1. Germline V gives CDR1 WNHNN, CDR2 SYGVQD (reference sequence). J gave up 0 bases and V 7 bases, and 8 bases lay outside the gene matches. The CDR3 totals 15 residues. The CDR3 nucleotides read TGCGCCAGCACCGAAGAGGGGGCGTTGAACACTGAAGCTTTCTTT. This sequence encodes CASTEEGALNTEAFF.

The rearrangement uses TRBV19 and TRBJ1-5; 9 nucleotides line up with TRBD1. CDR1 is LNHDA, CDR2 SQIVND, per germline (reference sequence). V trimming: 6 bases; J trimming: 4 bases; junction bases outside the gene matches: 1. This CDR3 has 13 amino acids. CDR3 sequence: CASRDRGNQPQHF. CDR3 coding DNA: TGTGCCAGTAGAGACAGGGGGAATCAGCCCCAGCATTTT.

The chain joins TRBV2 to TRBJ1-4, with 8 bases matching TRBD1. CDR1 and CDR2 from the germline V gene are SNHLY and FYNNEI. CDR3 length equals 14 residues. Losses at the gene ends were 5 bases for V and 3 bases for J; bases not matched to a gene: 2. CDR3 loop: CASSSQGANEKLFF. The CDR3 bases are TGTGCCAGCAGTTCACAGGGGGCTAATGAAAAACTGTTTTTT.

This rearrangement joins TRBV7-2 to TRBJ2-5; 10 bases line up with TRBD2. J lost 4 bases, V lost 5 bases, and 13 bases had no gene match. Looked up from germline, CDR1 is SGHTA and CDR2 is FQGNSA. The CDR3 spans 17 residues. CDR3 protein: CASSQKILAGVPETQYF. Written as DNA, the CDR3 is TGTGCCAGCAGCCAAAAAATTCTAGCGGGAGTGCCAGAGACCCAGTACTTC.